These 28 T cell receptor beta chains were sequenced from one sample in a study of CD4 T cells in relation to SARS-CoV-2 and coronaviruses. TCRdb keeps only in-frame clones here, not all; method: immunoSEQ multiplex PCR. This sample carries around 65,000 clones, about nine tenths of them seen once, and the ten largest clones take more than 1.5%. Unexposed donor CD4+ T cells date from about 2011-2018, before the COVID-19 pandemic. The sequenced material came from memory CD4+ T cells from PBMCs. These receptors were taken from a human donor in good health.

The gene calls are TRBV28 and TRBJ2-5; TRBD1 might be the D (5 bases). The V and J ends lost 5 bases and 3 bases respectively, with 16 bases between them. Germline assignment: CDR1 MDHEN and CDR2 SYDVKM. This CDR3 has 15 amino acids. Here the CDR3 reads CASSQSKTGEETQYF. For the CDR3, the DNA is TGTGCCAGCAGTCAATCAAAAACAGGTGAAGAGACCCAGTACTTC.

The chain is built from TRBV9 and TRBJ1-1; possibly TRBD1 for D (6 bases). The CDR3 has 15 amino acids. V gave up 0 bases and J gave up 1 base, with 10 bases separating them. From germline, CDR1 is SGDLS and CDR2 YYNGEE. The CDR3 region has the DNA TGTGCCAGCAGCGTAGATTGGGGGCCGAACACTGAAGCTTTCTTT. Protein sequence: CASSVDWGPNTEAFF.

The chain recombines TRBV11-2 with TRBJ2-5, with 7 bases matching TRBD2. Trimming at V came to 3 bases and at J to 5 bases, leaving 12 bases not matched to a gene. This CDR3 has 16 residues. The germline V gene encodes CDR1 SGHAT and CDR2 FQNNGV. The CDR3 DNA follows: TGTGCCAGCAGCTTGGGGGGACTACCCACCCGGGAGACCCAGTACTTC. Residues: CASSLGGLPTRETQYF.

The chain uses TRBV9 and TRBJ2-3, with a weak D call TRBD2 (5 bases). The CDR3 covers 15 residues. CDR1 SGDLS and CDR2 YYNGEE come from the germline V gene. Trimming shortened V by 1 base and J by 0 bases, and 9 bases separated the two germline ends. In DNA, the CDR3 is TGTGCCAGCAGCGTACTAAGCGGAAGCACAGATACGCAGTATTTT. Translation: CASSVLSGSTDTQYF.

V usage is TRBV7-2 and J usage is TRBJ2-7; 10 nucleotides agree with TRBD1. The length of the CDR3 is 15 residues. Germline values: CDR1 SGHTA, CDR2 FQGNSA. The V segment lost 1 base and the J segment 6 bases; nucleotides outside the gene matches: 6. CDR3 residues: CASSLVGQGISEQYF. The CDR3 DNA reads as TGTGCCAGCAGCTTAGTGGGACAGGGGATTTCCGAGCAGTACTTC.

The rearrangement uses TRBV4-2 and TRBJ2-2; D is possibly TRBD1 or TRBD2 (5 bases each). Germline V gene data show CDR1 as LGHNA and CDR2 as YNFKEQ. V was trimmed by 4 bases and J by 3 bases, leaving 12 bases between them. The CDR3 has 15 amino acids. Written as DNA, the CDR3 is TGTGCCAGCAGCCGAACGGGACCAGACACCGGGGAGCTGTTTTTT. It translates to CASSRTGPDTGELFF.

The CDR3 spells CASSASGSRGDTQYF. For the CDR3, the DNA is TGTGCCAGTAGTGCATCCGGTTCTCGGGGAGATACGCAGTATTTT. The V gene is TRBV19, the J gene TRBJ2-3; perhaps TRBD2 as D (5 bases). V shed 5 bases and J shed 5 bases, with 17 bases lying between them. Germline-derived CDR1 and CDR2 are LNHDA and SQIVND (reference sequence). CDR3 size: 15 residues.

V usage is TRBV3-1 (or the pseudogene TRBV3-2) and J usage is TRBJ2-7, with TRBD2 as a possible D gene (6 bases). Germline V gene data show CDR1 as LGHDT and CDR2 as YNNKEL (reference sequence). Trimming removed 5 bases from V and 1 base from J, with 21 bases in between. The CDR3 covers 17 residues. The chain's CDR3 is CASSTRTPRGGSYEQYF. CDR3 DNA: TGTGCCAGCAGCACCCGTACCCCACGGGGAGGTTCCTACGAGCAGTACTTC.

This clone was detected only once. This rearrangement joins TRBV19 to TRBJ2-3, with TRBD2 matching 7 bases. V was clipped by 10 bases and J by 2 bases; unmatched bases: 6. There are 13 residues in the CDR3. The germline V gene encodes CDR1 LNHDA and CDR2 SQIVND (reference sequence). The CDR3, as DNA: TGTGCCACCGCGGGGGATCACACAGATACGCAGTATTTT. This codes for CATAGDHTDTQYF.

V gene TRBV6-4 combines with J gene TRBJ2-1; D gene unclear. Trimming pared 4 bases from V and 6 bases from J, leaving 13 bases between. The germline gives CDR1 MRHNA, CDR2 SNTAGT. This CDR3 region has 14 residues. CDR3 amino acids: CASSGHLEPNEQFF. The CDR3 bases are TGTGCCAGCAGTGGACATCTCGAGCCCAATGAGCAGTTCTTC.

The chain employs TRBV2 and TRBJ1-2; TRBD1 matches 7 bases. Germline assignment: CDR1 SNHLY and CDR2 FYNNEI. CDR3 length: 13 amino acids. V was clipped by 7 bases and J by 8 bases; unmatched bases: 10. CDR3: CASKEDRSFGYTF. The CDR3 nucleotides read TGTGCCAGCAAGGAGGACAGGAGTTTCGGCTACACCTTC.

The chain recombines TRBV9 with TRBJ2-7; 11 bases map to TRBD1. This CDR3 has 15 amino acids. V lost 3 bases and J lost 2; bases outside the gene matches: 4. Germline loops: CDR1 SGDLS, CDR2 YYNGEE. CDR3 bases: TGTGCCAGCAGCGCCCCGGACAGGGGGCCCTACGAGCAGTACTTC. This translates into CASSAPDRGPYEQYF.

The V gene is TRBV7-8, the J gene TRBJ1-5, with no clear D. This CDR3 is built from 14 residues. Trimming shortened V by 1 base and J by 9 bases, and 13 bases separated the two germline ends. Germline CDR1 is SGHVS and CDR2 is FQNEAQ. The CDR3 loop reads CASSLGTAQRPQHF. Written as DNA, the CDR3 is TGTGCCAGCAGCTTAGGGACGGCCCAGCGGCCCCAGCATTTT.

V usage is TRBV10-3 and J usage is TRBJ1-3; TRBD1 matches at 9 bases. The CDR3 extends over 16 amino acids. Trimming at V came to 0 bases and at J to 0 bases, leaving 0 bases not matched to a gene. Germline-derived CDR1 and CDR2 are ENHRY and SYGVKD. The CDR3 spells CAISESDRGSGNTIYF. Here the CDR3 DNA reads TGTGCCATCAGTGAGTCGGACAGGGGCTCTGGAAACACCATATATTTT.

V is TRBV7-9 and J is TRBJ1-1; D ambiguous. From germline, CDR1 is SEHNR and CDR2 FQNEAQ (reference sequence). The CDR3 is 14 amino acids. V gave up 2 bases and J gave up 1 base, with 8 bases separating them. The CDR3 sequence: CASSLYGSNTEAFF. CDR3 DNA: TGTGCCAGCAGCTTATACGGGTCGAACACTGAAGCTTTCTTT.

This sequence joins TRBV9 and TRBJ1-2; possibly TRBD1 for D (6 bases). From germline, CDR1 is SGDLS and CDR2 YYNGEE. V was clipped by 4 bases and J by 0 bases, with 10 bases between them. This CDR3 is built from 14 residues. The DNA for the CDR3 is TGTGCCAGCAGCCGGGGGGGCGCTAACTATGGCTACACCTTC. Amino acids: CASSRGGANYGYTF. Full variable domain (outside the CDR3, taken from reference TRBV9 and TRBJ1-2): DSGVTQTPKHLITATGQRVTLRCSPRSGDLSVYWYQQSLDQGLQFLIQYYNGEERAKGNILERFSAQQFPDLHSELNLSSLELGDSALYFCASSRGGANYGYTFGSGTRLTVV.

The chain uses TRBV18 and TRBJ2-7, with 10 bases aligning to TRBD1. With V trimmed by 3 bases and J by 3 bases, 2 bases remained unmatched. This CDR3 contains 14 residues. The germline V gene encodes CDR1 KGHSH and CDR2 LQKENI. The CDR3: CASSPGTGVYEQYF. The CDR3 DNA sequence: TGTGCCAGCTCACCCGGGACAGGGGTCTACGAGCAGTACTTC.

The rearrangement links TRBV30 to TRBJ1-4; D call uncertain. V lost 5 bases and J lost 7, with 8 bases in between. CDR1 and CDR2 from the germline V gene are GTSNPN and SVGIG (reference sequence). The CDR3 has 11 amino acids. In DNA form, the CDR3 reads TGTGCCTGGGGGATACGTGAAAAACTGTTTTTT. Protein sequence: CAWGIREKLFF.

The CDR3 nucleotides read TGTGCCTGGAGTGATAACTATGGCTACACCTTC. Translated, it gives CAWSDNYGYTF. This chain joins TRBV30 and TRBJ1-2, with D unresolved. CDR3 length: 11 amino acids. Germline V CDR1 and CDR2: GTSNPN, SVGIG (reference sequence). The V gene lost 1 base and the J gene lost 1 base, with 1 base spanning the gap.

The chain combines TRBV30 with TRBJ1-6; no clear D. Trimming cost V 4 bases and J 6 bases, with 16 bases left between them. Germline values: CDR1 GTSNPN, CDR2 SVGIG (reference sequence). The length of the CDR3 is 15 residues. CDR3 bases: TGTGCCTGGACTTTTCTGGGAGCGGTTAATTCACCCCTCCACTTT. This codes for CAWTFLGAVNSPLHF.

V gene TRBV29-1 combines with J gene TRBJ2-3; D not resolved. The CDR3 runs 12 residues. Trimming took off 3 bases at V and 1 base at J, with 5 bases between the two ends. CDR1 is SQVTM and CDR2 is ANQGSEA in the germline V gene. CDR3 in DNA: TGCAGCGTTGACGTGGGCACAGATACGCAGTATTTT. Its translation is CSVDVGTDTQYF.

The chain joins TRBV30 to TRBJ1-6; a possible D gene is TRBD1 (5 bases). Trimming removed 0 bases from V and 1 base from J, with 10 bases in between. The germline V gene encodes CDR1 GTSNPN and CDR2 SVGIG (reference sequence). The CDR3 extends over 16 amino acids. CDR3 amino acids: CAWSVGGRSYNSPLHF. The CDR3 region has the DNA TGTGCCTGGAGTGTCGGGGGGAGGTCCTATAATTCACCCCTCCACTTT.

The chain uses TRBV5-1 and TRBJ1-6, with D possibly TRBD1 on 5 matching bases. The germline gives CDR1 SGHRS, CDR2 YFSETQ. Trimming took off 4 bases at V and 9 bases at J, with 17 bases between the two ends. There are 15 residues in the CDR3. The CDR3 sequence is CASSAGDLGISPLHF. CDR3 DNA sequence: TGCGCCAGCAGCGCGGGGGACCTGGGAATTTCACCCCTCCACTTT.

This rearrangement joins TRBV7-8 to TRBJ1-3, with D perhaps TRBD1 (6 bases). In germline, CDR1 is SGHVS, CDR2 FQNEAQ. This CDR3 contains 15 residues. Trimming took off 0 bases at V and 7 bases at J, with 13 bases between the two ends. This CDR3 is CASSLAGRGGNTIYF. The CDR3, as DNA: TGTGCCAGCAGCTTAGCGGGCAGGGGAGGCAACACCATATATTTT.

A single count supports this clone. V and J are TRBV7-2 and TRBJ2-3; TRBD2 aligns across 8 bases. V was pared by 6 bases and J by 2 bases, with 7 bases of the junction left unmatched. Germline CDR1 is SGHTA and CDR2 is FQGNSA. This CDR3 region has 15 residues. The CDR3 nucleotides are TGTGCCAGCAGTCGGGGGGGACCTTCCACAGATACGCAGTATTTT. Translating gives CASSRGGPSTDTQYF.

The J gene is TRBJ2-7, the V gene TRBV10-3; TRBD1 matches at 9 bases. Germline CDR1 ENHRY, CDR2 SYGVKD. V lost 4 bases to trimming and J lost 2 bases; unmatched junction nucleotides: 3. The CDR3 runs 14 residues. This CDR3 is CAISGRTGAYEQYF. For the CDR3, the DNA is TGTGCCATCAGTGGAAGGACAGGGGCCTACGAGCAGTACTTC.

The chain employs TRBV18 and TRBJ2-7; perhaps D is TRBD1 or TRBD2 (5 bases each). The CDR3 totals 13 residues. V lost 6 bases and J lost 0, with 9 bases in between. Germline-derived CDR1 and CDR2 are KGHSH and LQKENI. This CDR3 reads CASSLGTSYEQYF. The CDR3 coding sequence is TGTGCCAGCTCTCTGGGGACCTCCTACGAGCAGTACTTC. Based on the CDR3 plus reference TRBV18 and TRBJ2-7, the full variable domain is NAGVMQNPRHLVRRRGQEARLRCSPMKGHSHVYWYRQLPEEGLKFMVYLQKENIIDESGMPKERFSAEFPKEGPSILRIQQVVRGDSAAYFCASSLGTSYEQYFGPGTRLTVT.

V and J are TRBV11-2 and TRBJ1-1; D possibly corresponds to TRBD1 (5 bases). Germline V lookup: CDR1 SGHAT, CDR2 FQNNGV. Between the trimmed V and J ends, which lost 6 bases and 4 bases, there was a span of 12 bases. The CDR3 covers 13 residues. The CDR3 here is CASRRLGGTEAFF. DNA for the CDR3: TGTGCCAGCAGGCGCTTGGGGGGCACTGAAGCTTTCTTT.